This is a list of T cell receptor beta chains from one sample in a study of blood T cell repertoires in COVID-19. The method was immunoSEQ multiplex PCR; TCRdb's version includes in-frame clones alone and lacks a portion of them. The repertoire consists of some 180,000 clones, with approximately 80% occurring once and the leading ten covering approximately 15%. The sample taken for sequencing was PBMCs or T cells enriched from blood (not recorded which). The receptors come from a man aged 55 to 70 who had been exposed to COVID-19. The CDR3 runs from the conserved cysteine through the conserved F or W. The D gene is left open where the match is weak. Expanded clones are given a class, and other clones once, few, many or no size at all.

DNA: TGTGCCAGCAGCCTTGGACAGGGTAGGAATCAGCCCCAGCATTTT
CDR3: CASSLGQGRNQPQHF
length: 15
V: TRBV5-4
D: TRBD1
size: .
J: TRBJ1-5

DNA: TGTGCCAGCAGCTTCCTGTCTAGCGGGAGGACCGAGCAGTACTTC
CDR3: CASSFLSSGRTEQYF
length: 15
V: TRBV5-6
D: TRBD2
size: .
J: TRBJ2-7

DNA: TGTGCCAGCAGCGTACCGGGACTAGCGGGCGAGCAGTACTTC
CDR3: CASSVPGLAGEQYF
length: 14
V: TRBV5-4
D: TRBD2
size: once
J: TRBJ2-7

DNA: TGTGCCAGCACCCGAGCGGGCGAGCAGTACTTC
CDR3: CASTRAGEQYF
length: 11
V: TRBV6-5
D: .
size: .
J: TRBJ2-7

DNA: TGTGCCAGCAGCCAAGGAGGGGCTAACACCATATATTTT
CDR3: CASSQGGANTIYF
length: 13
V: TRBV11-3
D: .
size: .
J: TRBJ1-3

DNA: TGTGCCAGCAGCTCCTCCCCGGGACAGGCCACAGATACGCAGTATTTT
CDR3: CASSSSPGQATDTQYF
length: 16
V: TRBV9
D: TRBD1
size: .
J: TRBJ2-3

DNA: TGTGCCAGCAGCGTCCCCAGGGGTTTTTCTGCTTTCTTT
CDR3: CASSVPRGFSAFF
length: 13
V: TRBV28
D: .
size: .
J: TRBJ1-1

DNA: TGTGCCAGCAGACTAGCCCCGGGAGGGGCTACTGGTGAGCAGTTCTTC
CDR3: CASRLAPGGATGEQFF
length: 16
V: TRBV28
D: TRBD2
size: .
J: TRBJ2-1

DNA: TGTGCCAGCAGCTTGGGCGGGAGCCCCTCCTACAATGAGCAGTTCTTC
CDR3: CASSLGGSPSYNEQFF
length: 16
V: TRBV7-3
D: TRBD2
size: .
J: TRBJ2-1

DNA: TGTGCCAGCATAATTGGGGCAGGGCGCAATCAGCCCCAGCATTTT
CDR3: CASIIGAGRNQPQHF
length: 15
V: TRBV6-5
D: .
size: .
J: TRBJ1-5

DNA: TGCAGCGTGACAGGGGGCTATGGCTACACCTTC
CDR3: CSVTGGYGYTF
length: 11
V: TRBV29-1
D: TRBD1
size: .
J: TRBJ1-2

DNA: TGTGCCAGCAGCCCGATAGGACTAGTTGGAGATACGCAGTATTTT
CDR3: CASSPIGLVGDTQYF
length: 15
V: TRBV7-2
D: TRBD2
size: .
J: TRBJ2-3

DNA: TGTGCCAGCAGCTTCGACAGGGGTTTCGAGCAGTACTTC
CDR3: CASSFDRGFEQYF
length: 13
V: TRBV11-3
D: TRBD1
size: .
J: TRBJ2-7

DNA: TGTGCCAGCAGTAGGGGGAGCTCCTACAATGAGCAGTTCTTC
CDR3: CASSRGSSYNEQFF
length: 14
V: TRBV27
D: .
size: once
J: TRBJ2-1

DNA: TGTGCCAGCTCACCTGAGAACAGGCGGAACACTGAAGCTTTCTTT
CDR3: CASSPENRRNTEAFF
length: 15
V: TRBV18
D: .
size: .
J: TRBJ1-1

DNA: TGTGCCAGCAGCTTAGAGGCAGGTGTGGCCACCATATATTTT
CDR3: CASSLEAGVATIYF
length: 14
V: TRBV11-3
D: .
size: few
J: TRBJ1-3

DNA: TGTGCCAGTAGTATAGGGGCCCACAGCGGTGAGCAGTTCTTC
CDR3: CASSIGAHSGEQFF
length: 14
V: TRBV19
D: .
size: .
J: TRBJ2-1

DNA: TGCAGCGCCGGACAGGGCCAAGAGACCCAGTACTTC
CDR3: CSAGQGQETQYF
length: 12
V: TRBV29-1
D: TRBD1
size: .
J: TRBJ2-5

DNA: TGCGCCAGCAGCTTGGAGGGCGGGAGCGCAGATACGCAGTATTTT
CDR3: CASSLEGGSADTQYF
length: 15
V: TRBV5-1
D: TRBD2
size: .
J: TRBJ2-3

DNA: TGTGCCTGGAGTGTCGGGGGTCACACTGAAGCTTTCTTT
CDR3: CAWSVGGHTEAFF
length: 13
V: TRBV30
D: .
size: .
J: TRBJ1-1

DNA: TGCAGCGTGAAGGGGTTTGACACAGATACGCAGTATTTT
CDR3: CSVKGFDTDTQYF
length: 13
V: TRBV29-1
D: .
size: .
J: TRBJ2-3

DNA: TGCGCCAGCAGCCTAGGGACACCCGAAAAACTGTTTTTT
CDR3: CASSLGTPEKLFF
length: 13
V: TRBV5-1
D: .
size: .
J: TRBJ1-4

DNA: TGCGCCAGCAGCTTCGGGGGGGACACCAGACCCTACGAGCAGTACTTC
CDR3: CASSFGGDTRPYEQYF
length: 16
V: TRBV5-1
D: TRBD2
size: .
J: TRBJ2-7

DNA: TGTGCCAGTAGACCCATCCTCCGACAGAAGCGGGGTTCACCCCTCCACTTT
CDR3: CASRPILRQKRGSPLHF
length: 17
V: TRBV19
D: .
size: .
J: TRBJ1-6

DNA: TGTGCCAGCAGCAGACAAACCAATCAGCCCCAGCATTTT
CDR3: CASSRQTNQPQHF
length: 13
V: TRBV2
D: .
size: .
J: TRBJ1-5

DNA: TGTGCCACCAGTACGCGGCAAGAGACCCAGTACTTC
CDR3: CATSTRQETQYF
length: 12
V: TRBV15
D: .
size: .
J: TRBJ2-5

DNA: TGTGCCAGCAGCGTATTGAGTAGCGGTAGGAGGGCTTCTACGCAGTATTTT
CDR3: CASSVLSSGRRASTQYF
length: 17
V: TRBV9
D: .
size: .
J: TRBJ2-3

DNA: TGCGCCAGCAGGCGGCGCGGGACCAGCTACAATGAGCAGTTCTTC
CDR3: CASRRRGTSYNEQFF
length: 15
V: TRBV5-1
D: .
size: .
J: TRBJ2-1

DNA: TGCAGCGTTAGCCTCGGGGGGCGCGTTGAAGAAAAACTGTTTTTT
CDR3: CSVSLGGRVEEKLFF
length: 15
V: TRBV29-1
D: .
size: .
J: TRBJ1-4

DNA: TGTGCCAGCAGCCCCGGACAGGGCCCCCCACAAGAGACCCAGTACTTC
CDR3: CASSPGQGPPQETQYF
length: 16
V: TRBV14
D: TRBD1
size: .
J: TRBJ2-5

DNA: TGCGCCAGCAGTGGCGGACTAGCGGGGTTCTCCTACAATGAGCAGTTCTTC
CDR3: CASSGGLAGFSYNEQFF
length: 17
V: TRBV10-1
D: TRBD2
size: .
J: TRBJ2-1

DNA: TGTGCCAGCAGCTTAGAACAGGGGGCTTACACTGAAGCTTTCTTT
CDR3: CASSLEQGAYTEAFF
length: 15
V: TRBV7-8
D: TRBD1
size: .
J: TRBJ1-1

DNA: TGTGCCAGCAGTGAACGGGCTAGCGGGAGTTACAATGAGCAGTTCTTC
CDR3: CASSERASGSYNEQFF
length: 16
V: TRBV2
D: TRBD2
size: .
J: TRBJ2-1

DNA: TGTGCCTGGAACCGCGACAGGGGAGCAAAGTACACCTTC
CDR3: CAWNRDRGAKYTF
length: 13
V: TRBV30
D: TRBD1
size: .
J: TRBJ1-2

DNA: TGTGCCAGTAGTATAAGGGACAGGGGGTCGCAGCAGTACTTC
CDR3: CASSIRDRGSQQYF
length: 14
V: TRBV19
D: TRBD1
size: .
J: TRBJ2-7

DNA: TGTGCCAGCAGCTATAGCACCCCTGGCAGAGATACGCAGTATTTT
CDR3: CASSYSTPGRDTQYF
length: 15
V: TRBV7-6
D: .
size: few
J: TRBJ2-3

DNA: TGTGCCAGCTCATCACGGGACAGGGGTAATGAAAAACTGTTTTTT
CDR3: CASSSRDRGNEKLFF
length: 15
V: TRBV18
D: TRBD1
size: .
J: TRBJ1-4

DNA: TGTGCCAGCAGCCAAGTGTCAGCGTACGAGACCCAGTACTTC
CDR3: CASSQVSAYETQYF
length: 14
V: TRBV3-1/TRBV3-2
D: .
size: .
J: TRBJ2-5

DNA: TGTGCCACCAGTGATTTCCGACGGGAAGGATCTGAAAAACTGTTTTTT
CDR3: CATSDFRREGSEKLFF
length: 16
V: TRBV24-1
D: .
size: .
J: TRBJ1-4

DNA: TGTGCCAGCAGCTTGGGAGACAGATTCAATCAGCCCCAGCATTTT
CDR3: CASSLGDRFNQPQHF
length: 15
V: TRBV5-8
D: .
size: .
J: TRBJ1-5

DNA: TGTGCCAGTAGGCCAGGGGGCCGAAGCAATCAGCCCCAGCATTTT
CDR3: CASRPGGRSNQPQHF
length: 15
V: TRBV19
D: TRBD1
size: once
J: TRBJ1-5

DNA: TGTGCCAGCAGCCCCCCTAGCTTGGGTGGGCAAGAGACCCAGTACTTC
CDR3: CASSPPSLGGQETQYF
length: 16
V: TRBV13
D: .
size: few
J: TRBJ2-5

DNA: TGTGCCAGCAGTTTAACCGCGGGATCTAGGGCAGATACGCAGTATTTT
CDR3: CASSLTAGSRADTQYF
length: 16
V: TRBV28
D: .
size: .
J: TRBJ2-3

DNA: TGTGCCAGCAGTTACGACTCGGAGACTAGCGGCAGGGAGCAGTTCTTC
CDR3: CASSYDSETSGREQFF
length: 16
V: TRBV6-6
D: TRBD2
size: .
J: TRBJ2-1

DNA: TGTGCCAGCAGCCATAACGGACTAGCGAGGCAGACCCAGTACTTC
CDR3: CASSHNGLARQTQYF
length: 15
V: TRBV3-1/TRBV3-2
D: TRBD2
size: .
J: TRBJ2-5

DNA: TGTGCCAGCAGGGACAGGGTCGGCGAGCAGTACTTC
CDR3: CASRDRVGEQYF
length: 12
V: TRBV28
D: TRBD1
size: .
J: TRBJ2-7

DNA: TGTGCCATCAGTGGGGACAGGGAGGCCTACGAGCAGTACTTC
CDR3: CAISGDREAYEQYF
length: 14
V: TRBV10-3
D: TRBD1
size: .
J: TRBJ2-7

DNA: TGTGCCAGCAGCCGCACGACACGTACCTACGAGCAGTACTTC
CDR3: CASSRTTRTYEQYF
length: 14
V: TRBV3-1/TRBV3-2
D: .
size: few
J: TRBJ2-7

DNA: TGTGCCAGCAGCTTCCAATCACTGGGCAGCACAGATACGCAGTATTTT
CDR3: CASSFQSLGSTDTQYF
length: 16
V: TRBV11-3
D: .
size: .
J: TRBJ2-3

DNA: TGCGCCACAAGAAGGGGCCAATCGGCGGCTAGTTTCTCTGGAAACACCATATATTTT
CDR3: CATRRGQSAASFSGNTIYF
length: 19
V: TRBV5-1
D: .
size: .
J: TRBJ1-3

DNA: TGTGCCAGCAGCCAAGCTGGGGCCCCTGAAGCTTTCTTT
CDR3: CASSQAGAPEAFF
length: 13
V: TRBV3-1/TRBV3-2
D: .
size: .
J: TRBJ1-1

DNA: TGTGCCAGCAGCTATGGTCAGGCGCTAAATCAGCCCCAGCATTTT
CDR3: CASSYGQALNQPQHF
length: 15
V: TRBV6-2/TRBV6-3
D: .
size: .
J: TRBJ1-5

DNA: TGTGCCAGCAGTCCTAGCGCTAGCACAGATACGCAGTATTTT
CDR3: CASSPSASTDTQYF
length: 14
V: TRBV7-9
D: .
size: .
J: TRBJ2-3